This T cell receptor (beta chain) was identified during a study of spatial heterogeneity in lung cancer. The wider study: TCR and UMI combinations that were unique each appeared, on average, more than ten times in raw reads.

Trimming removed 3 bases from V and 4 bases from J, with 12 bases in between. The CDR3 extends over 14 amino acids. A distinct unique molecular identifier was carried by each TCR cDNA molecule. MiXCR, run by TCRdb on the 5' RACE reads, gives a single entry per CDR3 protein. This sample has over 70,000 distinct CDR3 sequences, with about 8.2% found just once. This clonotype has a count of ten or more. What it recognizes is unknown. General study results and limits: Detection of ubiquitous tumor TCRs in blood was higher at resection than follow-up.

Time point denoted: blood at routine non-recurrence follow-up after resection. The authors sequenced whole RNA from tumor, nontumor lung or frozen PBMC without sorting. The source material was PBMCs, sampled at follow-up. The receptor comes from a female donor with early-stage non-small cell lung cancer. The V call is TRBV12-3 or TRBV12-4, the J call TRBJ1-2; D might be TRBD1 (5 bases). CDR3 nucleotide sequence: TGTGCCAGCAGTTTGAACGGCGGGGGCTATGGCTACACCTTC. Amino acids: CASSLNGGGYGYTF.